The rows below give T cell receptor beta chains drawn from one sample of a study of regulatory T cells in long-lasting Graves disease. TCRdb reprocessed the multiplex PCR reads via MiXCR and lists one record per CDR3 protein. Here the sample spans a few hundred thousand distinct CDR3 sequences, 12% to 15% being singletons. The same data also went into a second study, on T cells in Graves' hyperthyroidism and ophthalmopathy.

The sequencing used peripheral blood mononuclear cells (PBMCs), collected at new diagnosis, from a patient treated with antithyroid drugs. The receptors were sampled from a woman between 50 and 59 years old with Graves disease. The CDR3 runs from the conserved cysteine through the conserved F or W. The D gene is left open where the match is weak. Some rows have no size entry. The others give once, few or many, or a class for an expanded clone.

d_gene: TRBD2
v_gene: TRBV12-3/TRBV12-4
j_gene: TRBJ2-1
abundance: NA
CDR3aa: CASRTSGSNNEQFF
CDR3nt: TGTGCCAGCAGAACAAGCGGGAGCAACAATGAGCAGTTCTTC

d_gene: NA
v_gene: TRBV2
j_gene: TRBJ2-3
abundance: many
CDR3aa: CASSEAGIDTQYF
CDR3nt: TGTGCCAGCAGTGAAGCGGGCATCGATACGCAGTATTTT

d_gene: TRBD1
v_gene: TRBV5-8
j_gene: TRBJ1-6
abundance: NA
CDR3aa: CASSPRDSNYNSPLHF
CDR3nt: TGTGCCAGCAGCCCCAGGGACAGCAACTATAATTCACCCCTCCACTTT

d_gene: NA
v_gene: TRBV27
j_gene: TRBJ2-1
abundance: NA
CDR3aa: CASSLWGDSGYNEQFF
CDR3nt: TGTGCCAGCAGTTTATGGGGGGACAGTGGGTACAATGAGCAGTTCTTC

d_gene: NA
v_gene: TRBV9
j_gene: TRBJ2-6
abundance: many
CDR3aa: CASSVASSGANVLTF
CDR3nt: TGTGCCAGCAGCGTCGCCTCCTCTGGGGCCAACGTCCTGACTTTC

d_gene: NA
v_gene: TRBV20-1
j_gene: TRBJ1-6
abundance: NA
CDR3aa: CSARGGPDSPLHF
CDR3nt: TGCAGTGCTAGAGGGGGGCCGGATTCACCCCTCCACTTT

d_gene: NA
v_gene: TRBV7-2
j_gene: TRBJ2-7
abundance: many
CDR3aa: CASSLLGNHNPYEQYF
CDR3nt: TGTGCCAGCAGCTTATTGGGTAATCACAACCCCTACGAGCAGTACTTC

d_gene: NA
v_gene: TRBV3-1
j_gene: TRBJ2-7
abundance: many
CDR3aa: CASSLNLGGRDAYEQYF
CDR3nt: TGTGCCAGCAGCCTCAACCTTGGGGGGCGGGACGCCTACGAGCAGTACTTC

d_gene: NA
v_gene: TRBV6-2/TRBV6-3
j_gene: TRBJ1-1
abundance: many
CDR3aa: CASSEGPSLEAFF
CDR3nt: TGTGCCAGCAGTGAGGGGCCCTCTCTAGAAGCTTTCTTT

d_gene: NA
v_gene: TRBV30
j_gene: TRBJ2-7
abundance: many
CDR3aa: CAWSQRWGKPYEQYF
CDR3nt: TGTGCCTGGAGCCAAAGGTGGGGCAAGCCCTACGAGCAGTACTTC

d_gene: NA
v_gene: TRBV20-1
j_gene: TRBJ2-7
abundance: NA
CDR3aa: CSADDRPTTYEQYF
CDR3nt: TGCAGTGCTGACGACAGGCCGACGACCTACGAGCAGTACTTC

d_gene: NA
v_gene: TRBV19
j_gene: TRBJ2-1
abundance: NA
CDR3aa: CASSPRTGRGGYNEQFF
CDR3nt: TGTGCCAGTAGTCCGAGGACAGGTCGGGGGGGTTACAATGAGCAGTTCTTC

d_gene: TRBD2
v_gene: TRBV7-3
j_gene: TRBJ2-1
abundance: few
CDR3aa: CASSLGVLAGAIRDEQFF
CDR3nt: TGTGCCAGCAGCTTAGGAGTTCTAGCGGGAGCCATCAGGGATGAGCAGTTCTTC

d_gene: TRBD1
v_gene: TRBV6-5
j_gene: TRBJ2-7
abundance: NA
CDR3aa: CASSYSPGQGGYEQYF
CDR3nt: TGTGCCAGCAGTTACTCGCCGGGACAGGGTGGCTACGAGCAGTACTTC

d_gene: NA
v_gene: TRBV7-3
j_gene: TRBJ1-1
abundance: many
CDR3aa: CAGEKNTEAFF
CDR3nt: TGTGCCGGGGAGAAGAACACTGAAGCTTTCTTT

d_gene: NA
v_gene: TRBV19
j_gene: TRBJ2-2
abundance: NA
CDR3aa: CASILKGGPVGGELFF
CDR3nt: TGTGCCAGTATCCTGAAAGGAGGGCCAGTAGGCGGGGAGCTGTTTTTT

d_gene: TRBD1
v_gene: TRBV20-1
j_gene: TRBJ1-6
abundance: NA
CDR3aa: CSAHEGQDNSPLHF
CDR3nt: TGCAGTGCGCACGAGGGACAGGATAATTCACCCCTCCACTTT

d_gene: TRBD2
v_gene: TRBV4-1
j_gene: TRBJ2-1
abundance: few
CDR3aa: CASSQEAGPHNEQFF
CDR3nt: TGCGCCAGCAGCCAAGAAGCGGGGCCGCACAATGAGCAGTTCTTC

d_gene: NA
v_gene: TRBV25-1
j_gene: TRBJ2-7
abundance: NA
CDR3aa: CASSDVGRDSYEQYF
CDR3nt: TGTGCCAGCAGTGATGTGGGCAGGGACTCCTACGAGCAGTACTTC

d_gene: NA
v_gene: TRBV24-1
j_gene: TRBJ2-2
abundance: NA
CDR3aa: CATSDFGSFAGFTGELFF
CDR3nt: TGTGCCACCAGTGATTTCGGATCGTTCGCGGGGTTCACCGGGGAGCTGTTTTTT

d_gene: TRBD2
v_gene: TRBV5-1
j_gene: TRBJ2-7
abundance: many
CDR3aa: CASSRLAGPYEQYF
CDR3nt: TGCGCCAGCAGTCGGCTAGCGGGACCGTACGAGCAGTACTTC

d_gene: NA
v_gene: TRBV9
j_gene: TRBJ2-3
abundance: few
CDR3aa: CASSPRGYVGTDTQYF
CDR3nt: TGTGCCAGCAGCCCCCGGGGGTACGTGGGCACAGATACGCAGTATTTT

d_gene: NA
v_gene: TRBV7-3
j_gene: TRBJ2-1
abundance: many
CDR3aa: CASSLVRGSYNEQFF
CDR3nt: TGTGCCAGCAGCTTAGTACGTGGGTCCTACAATGAGCAGTTCTTC

d_gene: NA
v_gene: TRBV6-1
j_gene: TRBJ1-2
abundance: few
CDR3aa: CASSAHGTDRYGYTF
CDR3nt: TGTGCCAGCAGTGCCCACGGGACTGATAGATACGGCTACACCTTC

d_gene: TRBD1
v_gene: TRBV5-5
j_gene: TRBJ1-5
abundance: few
CDR3aa: CASSWASGGPQPQHF
CDR3nt: TGTGCCAGCAGCTGGGCCTCAGGGGGACCTCAGCCCCAGCATTTT

d_gene: TRBD2
v_gene: TRBV2
j_gene: TRBJ2-1
abundance: many
CDR3aa: CASRGTSGSYNEQFF
CDR3nt: TGTGCCAGCAGGGGGACTAGCGGGAGCTACAATGAGCAGTTCTTC

d_gene: TRBD2
v_gene: TRBV3-1
j_gene: TRBJ2-1
abundance: NA
CDR3aa: CASSSRAGGQFF
CDR3nt: TGTGCCAGCAGCTCTCGAGCGGGAGGGCAGTTCTTC

d_gene: NA
v_gene: TRBV6-1
j_gene: TRBJ1-2
abundance: NA
CDR3aa: CASSGPAGTNYGYTF
CDR3nt: TGTGCCAGCAGTGGGCCGGCGGGCACTAACTATGGCTACACCTTC

d_gene: NA
v_gene: TRBV30
j_gene: TRBJ2-1
abundance: many
CDR3aa: CAWRDLLGVNSYNEQFF
CDR3nt: TGTGCCTGGAGAGACTTATTAGGGGTTAACTCCTACAATGAGCAGTTCTTC

d_gene: NA
v_gene: TRBV27
j_gene: TRBJ2-6
abundance: many
CDR3aa: CASGEPQYSGANVLTF
CDR3nt: TGTGCCAGCGGGGAACCCCAGTACTCTGGGGCCAACGTCCTGACTTTC

d_gene: NA
v_gene: TRBV11-2
j_gene: TRBJ1-4
abundance: many
CDR3aa: CASGTVATNEKLFF
CDR3nt: TGTGCCAGCGGGACGGTTGCAACTAATGAAAAACTGTTTTTT

d_gene: NA
v_gene: TRBV2
j_gene: TRBJ2-1
abundance: many
CDR3aa: CASTNGDFRNEQFF
CDR3nt: TGTGCCAGCACAAATGGGGACTTTCGTAATGAGCAGTTCTTC

d_gene: NA
v_gene: TRBV6-5
j_gene: TRBJ1-5
abundance: many
CDR3aa: CASSYESGSQPQHF
CDR3nt: TGTGCCAGCAGTTACGAATCAGGGTCTCAGCCCCAGCATTTT

d_gene: NA
v_gene: TRBV4-1
j_gene: TRBJ1-4
abundance: NA
CDR3aa: CASSQGRKLFF
CDR3nt: TGCGCCAGCAGCCAAGGACGAAAACTGTTTTTT

d_gene: TRBD2
v_gene: TRBV28
j_gene: TRBJ2-3
abundance: many
CDR3aa: CASSLGVAGVDTQYF
CDR3nt: TGTGCCAGCAGTTTGGGGGTGGCGGGAGTCGATACGCAGTATTTT

d_gene: NA
v_gene: TRBV20-1
j_gene: TRBJ1-6
abundance: NA
CDR3aa: CSARTSYNSPLHF
CDR3nt: TGCAGTGCCAGGACAAGTTATAATTCACCCCTCCACTTT

d_gene: NA
v_gene: TRBV6-5
j_gene: TRBJ2-3
abundance: NA
CDR3aa: CASSYQQPSTDTQYF
CDR3nt: TGTGCCAGCAGTTACCAGCAGCCTAGCACAGATACGCAGTATTTT

d_gene: NA
v_gene: TRBV7-2
j_gene: TRBJ1-2
abundance: many
CDR3aa: CASSTYRDYGYTF
CDR3nt: TGTGCCAGCAGCACCTACAGGGACTATGGCTACACCTTC

d_gene: NA
v_gene: TRBV6-1
j_gene: TRBJ2-7
abundance: NA
CDR3aa: CASSPRDGLRDEQYF
CDR3nt: TGTGCCAGCAGCCCGAGGGACGGCCTAAGGGACGAGCAGTACTTC